The 18 T cell receptor beta chains given below trace back to one sample, sequenced in a study of blood T cell repertoires in COVID-19. Sequencing was performed with immunoSEQ multiplex PCR; in TCRdb, only in-frame clones are kept and a portion is missing. The table lists more than 75,000 clones, approximately 80% of them singletons. Sequenced material: peripheral blood. Source of these receptors: a human donor in a cohort sampled during active COVID-19.

This clone was seen just once. This CDR3 reads CASSPLEDRGKYEQYF. DNA for the CDR3: TGCGCCAGCAGCCCTCTTGAGGACAGGGGGAAGTACGAGCAGTACTTC. V and J are TRBV4-1 and TRBJ2-7; TRBD1 matches 10 bases. Looked up from germline, CDR1 is MGHRA and CDR2 is YSYEKL. CDR3 length: 16 amino acids. With 4 bases clipped from V and 4 bases from J, the junction kept 10 bases outside the gene matches.

The CDR3 DNA is TGTGCCTGGAGCGCCCAGGGCCCCAATCAGCCCCAGCATTTT. It yields the protein CAWSAQGPNQPQHF. The genes are TRBV30 and TRBJ1-5, with D perhaps TRBD1 (5 bases). This CDR3 contains 14 residues. Per the germline V gene, CDR1 is GTSNPN and CDR2 is SVGIG (reference sequence). V lost 3 bases and J lost 3, with 12 bases in between.

The chain links TRBV3-1 (or the pseudogene TRBV3-2) to TRBJ2-5; 7 bases align to TRBD2. CDR1 and CDR2 from the germline V gene are LGHDT and YNNKEL (reference sequence). Trimming removed 0 bases from V and 1 base from J; junction bases left unmatched: 5. This CDR3 spans 16 amino acids. The CDR3 loop is CASSQDWTRAQETQYF. Written as DNA, the CDR3 is TGTGCCAGCAGCCAAGATTGGACTAGGGCCCAAGAGACCCAGTACTTC.

V gene TRBV4-1 combines with J gene TRBJ1-2; no clear D. CDR1 MGHRA and CDR2 YSYEKL come from the germline V gene. This CDR3 comprises 16 residues. V lost 1 base to trimming and J lost 6 bases, with 18 bases between them. CDR3 in DNA: TGCGCCAGCAGCCAAGGACCCGCGGGCTTGGCTGATGGCTACACCTTC. As protein: CASSQGPAGLADGYTF.

This clone came up a few times. The chain couples TRBV5-6 to TRBJ2-7, with 13 bases fitting TRBD2. This CDR3 is 16 amino acids long. V was pared by 0 bases and J by 3 bases, with 3 bases of the junction left unmatched. Looked up from germline, CDR1 is SGHDT and CDR2 is YYEEEE. The CDR3: CASSLGTSGGRYEQYF. The CDR3 nucleotides read TGTGCCAGCAGCTTGGGGACTAGCGGGGGCCGCTACGAGCAGTACTTC.

The J gene is TRBJ1-5, the V gene TRBV15; TRBD1 might be the D (5 bases). V lost 5 bases and J lost 6, with 14 bases in between. There are 14 residues in the CDR3. The germline gives CDR1 LNHNV, CDR2 YYDKDF (reference sequence). The CDR3 loop is CATSSQGGVQPQHF. The CDR3 bases are TGTGCCACCAGCTCGCAGGGAGGTGTTCAGCCCCAGCATTTT.

The gene calls are TRBV10-3 and TRBJ2-1; tentatively, D is TRBD1 (5 bases). V gave up 10 bases and J gave up 8 bases, with 12 bases separating them. In germline, CDR1 is ENHRY, CDR2 SYGVKD. The CDR3 extends over 11 amino acids. For the CDR3, the DNA is TGTGCCACCTCTGGACATGATGAGCAGTTCTTC. Translated, it gives CATSGHDEQFF.

The J gene is TRBJ1-1, the V gene TRBV2; D is unresolved. The CDR3 spans 13 residues. Per the germline V gene, CDR1 is SNHLY and CDR2 is FYNNEI. The germline V and J ends were trimmed by 8 bases and 5 bases, with 15 bases remaining between them. The CDR3 reads CASREGILTEAFF. The CDR3 coding sequence is TGTGCCAGCCGAGAGGGAATTTTAACTGAAGCTTTCTTT.

The chain combines TRBV2 with TRBJ1-2; D unresolved. Trimming removed 3 bases from V and 4 bases from J, with 6 bases in between. The CDR3 sequence is 12 residues long. In germline, CDR1 is SNHLY, CDR2 FYNNEI. CDR3: CASSDDTYGYTF. As DNA, the CDR3 is TGTGCCAGCAGTGACGACACCTATGGCTACACCTTC.

The gene calls are TRBV7-2 and TRBJ2-6, with 10 bases matching TRBD2. The J segment lost 0 bases and the V segment lost 4 bases, leaving 6 bases of the junction unmatched. Germline V lookup: CDR1 SGHTA, CDR2 FQGNSA. The CDR3 runs 18 residues. In DNA form, the CDR3 reads TGTGCCAGCAGCTCAGAACTAGCGGGACCCTCTGGGGCCAACGTCCTGACTTTC. Translating it yields CASSSELAGPSGANVLTF.

This clone showed up just once. The chain employs TRBV6-5 and TRBJ2-7, with TRBD2 identical over 7 bases. The junction had 5 bases not matched to a gene; V was cut back by 2 bases and J by 4 bases. The CDR3 sequence is 14 residues long. Germline CDR1 is MNHEY and CDR2 is SVGAGI. The CDR3 region is CASSYRGGAYEQYF. DNA for the CDR3: TGTGCCAGCAGTTACAGGGGAGGGGCATACGAGCAGTACTTC.

This chain links TRBV5-8 with TRBJ1-2, with D possibly TRBD1 on 6 matching bases. V lost 0 bases and J lost 8, with 14 bases in between. The CDR3 extends over 14 amino acids. Germline V CDR1 and CDR2: SGHTS, YDEGEE. The CDR3 loop is CASSLVGGREGYTF. The CDR3 DNA reads as TGTGCCAGCAGCTTGGTCGGGGGGCGCGAAGGCTACACCTTC.

V usage is TRBV18 and J usage is TRBJ2-2; D unresolved. CDR1 and CDR2 from the germline V gene are KGHSH and LQKENI. V was trimmed by 5 bases and J by 0 bases, leaving 13 bases between them. The CDR3 spans 16 residues. The CDR3 DNA follows: TGTGCCAGCTCAACACTGGCTCAGTCGAACACCGGGGAGCTGTTTTTT. Its translation is CASSTLAQSNTGELFF.

J is TRBJ2-7 and V is TRBV7-2; 11 positions match TRBD1. Unmatched junction bases numbered 7, after V lost 5 bases and J lost 4 bases. The CDR3 extends over 15 amino acids. CDR1 is SGHTA, CDR2 FQGNSA, per germline. The CDR3 region is CASSRGTGGIYEQYF. The CDR3 coding sequence is TGTGCCAGCAGCCGGGGGACAGGGGGGATTTACGAGCAGTACTTC.

This clone showed up just a few times. This chain uses TRBV3-1 (or the pseudogene TRBV3-2) with TRBJ2-3; TRBD2 aligns across 8 bases. Unmatched junction bases numbered 5, after V lost 1 base and J lost 2 bases. CDR3 length: 16 amino acids. Germline CDR1 is LGHDT and CDR2 is YNNKEL (reference sequence). The CDR3 nucleotides read TGTGCCAGCAGCCAAGTTTCGGGGGGGGTCACAGATACGCAGTATTTT. Its protein is CASSQVSGGVTDTQYF.

The chain carries TRBV5-1 and TRBJ2-5; 9 bases fit TRBD1. Per the germline V gene, CDR1 is SGHRS and CDR2 is YFSETQ. CDR3 length: 15 residues. Trimming took 4 bases from V and 4 from J; bases not matched to a gene: 8. The CDR3 region is CASSTSLTGGETQYF. The CDR3 DNA sequence: TGCGCCAGCAGCACCTCCTTGACAGGGGGAGAGACCCAGTACTTC.

This chain connects TRBV5-1 to TRBJ1-4; 8 bases agree with TRBD1. This CDR3 is built from 15 residues. V lost 0 bases to trimming and J lost 11 bases; unmatched junction nucleotides: 9. Per the germline V gene, CDR1 is SGHRS and CDR2 is YFSETQ. The CDR3 DNA reads as TGCGCCAGCAGCTTGGGCACGGACAGGGTTGACAAACTGTTTTTT. Protein product: CASSLGTDRVDKLFF. The full variable domain, completed using reference TRBV5-1 and TRBJ1-4, is KAGVTQTPRYLIKTRGQQVTLSCSPISGHRSVSWYQQTPGQGLQFLFEYFSETQRNKGNFPGRFSGRQFSNSRSEMNVSTLELGDSALYLCASSLGTDRVDKLFFGSGTQLSVL.

The chain is built from TRBV27 and TRBJ2-2; 9 nucleotides match TRBD1. J was trimmed by 4 bases and V by 6 bases; bases with no gene match: 6. The V gene's germline CDR1 is MNHEY and CDR2 SMNVEV (reference sequence). This CDR3 contains 15 residues. In DNA, the CDR3 is TGTGCCAGCAGGTCGGACAGGGGAGGCACCGGGGAGCTGTTTTTT. The encoded protein is CASRSDRGGTGELFF.